This passage covers 22 T cell receptor beta chains from one sample sequenced in a study of T-cell reconstitution after alpha-beta-depleted transplantation in children. Unique molecular identifiers were incorporated when the TCRbeta library was constructed. TCRdb analysed the PCR reads with MiXCR anew, one entry per CDR3 protein. Here the sample spans about a million distinct CDR3 sequences, about 29% being singletons. The starting material was PBMCs, mostly from graft donor cells, obtained 360 days after TCRalphabeta/CD19-depleted stem cell transplant. The receptors were sampled from a boy under two years old who had a stem cell transplant for SCID, so the T cells may come from the graft donor.

The genes are TRBV9 and TRBJ2-3; 14 bases line up with TRBD2. Germline CDR1 and CDR2: SGDLS and YYNGEE. V dropped 0 bases and J dropped 2; count of bases not matched to a gene: 2. The CDR3 spans 17 residues. The DNA of the CDR3 is TGTGCCAGCAGCGTAGGACTAGCGGGGGGGTTCACAGATACGCAGTATTTT. It specifies CASSVGLAGGFTDTQYF. Complete variable domain (other parts from reference TRBV9 and TRBJ2-3): DSGVTQTPKHLITATGQRVTLRCSPRSGDLSVYWYQQSLDQGLQFLIQYYNGEERAKGNILERFSAQQFPDLHSELNLSSLELGDSALYFCASSVGLAGGFTDTQYFGPGTRLTVL.

This clonotype occurred a few times. This chain uses TRBV7-9 with TRBJ1-4; D unclear. Germline-derived CDR1 and CDR2 are SEHNR and FQNEAQ (reference sequence). The V gene lost 4 bases and the J gene lost 3 bases, with 9 bases spanning the gap. This CDR3 has 14 amino acids. As DNA, the CDR3 is TGTGCCAGCAGCTGGTCGGGCTCTAATGAAAAACTGTTTTTT. It encodes CASSWSGSNEKLFF.

The chain recombines TRBV18 with TRBJ2-3; 9 positions agree with TRBD2. This CDR3 region has 15 residues. V was pared by 4 bases and J by 2 bases, with 4 bases of the junction left unmatched. In germline, CDR1 is KGHSH, CDR2 LQKENI. This CDR3 reads CASSLAGAPTDTQYF. CDR3 DNA sequence: TGTGCCAGCTCACTAGCGGGGGCGCCCACAGATACGCAGTATTTT.

This clonotype was found a few times. V and J are TRBV10-3 and TRBJ2-3; TRBD1 matches 8 bases. In germline, CDR1 is ENHRY, CDR2 SYGVKD. V was pared by 7 bases and J by 6 bases, with 6 bases of the junction left unmatched. This CDR3 comprises 13 residues. Written as DNA, the CDR3 is TGTGCCATCATGGGACAGGAAACTGATACGCAGTATTTT. As protein: CAIMGQETDTQYF.

The rearrangement links TRBV20-1 to TRBJ2-5, with TRBD2 as a possible D gene (5 bases). CDR1 DFQATT and CDR2 SNEGSKA come from the germline V gene (reference sequence). This CDR3 has 12 residues. The V end lost 6 bases, the J end lost 4 bases, and 12 bases lay between the germline ends. CDR3 protein: CSAELVGETQYF. The CDR3 bases are TGCAGTGCCGAACTAGTGGGAGAGACCCAGTACTTC.

The chain employs TRBV20-1 and TRBJ2-3; 11 positions match TRBD2. CDR3 length equals 13 residues. CDR1 and CDR2 from the germline V gene are DFQATT and SNEGSKA (reference sequence). The ends lost 6 bases at V and 4 bases at J; junction bases unmatched: 3. Here the CDR3 DNA reads TGCAGTGCCGTAGCGGGGGGGCCAGATACGCAGTATTTT. Translated, it gives CSAVAGGPDTQYF.

J is TRBJ2-7 and V is TRBV12-3 or TRBV12-4; D remains ambiguous. The V end lost 5 bases, the J end lost 4 bases, and 18 bases lay between the germline ends. This CDR3 region has 15 residues. DNA for the CDR3: TGTGCCAGCAGTCGGACGGATTTGGTACTTTACGAGCAGTACTTC. It is translated as CASSRTDLVLYEQYF.

V usage is TRBV6-2 or TRBV6-3 and J usage is TRBJ2-1; D is unclear. V lost 5 bases, J lost 0 bases, and 11 bases lay in between. Germline values: CDR1 MNHEY, CDR2 SVGEGT. The CDR3 covers 15 residues. The CDR3 DNA is TGTGCCAGCAGTACTTACCTGAGCTCCTACAATGAGCAGTTCTTC. Protein sequence: CASSTYLSSYNEQFF.

This clonotype was observed a handful of times. This sequence joins TRBV20-1 and TRBJ2-3; D is uncertain. V dropped 8 bases and J dropped 8 bases, with 17 bases sitting between them. Germline V gene sequence: CDR1 DFQATT, CDR2 SNEGSKA (reference sequence). The CDR3 loop spans 12 amino acids. CDR3 sequence: CSPKGPGPTQYF. The CDR3 DNA reads TGCAGTCCGAAGGGTCCGGGCCCTACGCAGTATTTT.

V is TRBV2 and J is TRBJ2-1, with 9 bases aligning to TRBD1. CDR3 length: 12 residues. V trimming: 6 bases; J trimming: 9 bases; junction bases outside the gene matches: 3. Germline V gene data show CDR1 as SNHLY and CDR2 as FYNNEI. The CDR3, as DNA: TGTGCCAGCAGGACAGGGGGAGGTGAGCAGTTCTTC. This sequence encodes CASRTGGGEQFF.

This clonotype was picked up a small number of times. The rearrangement uses TRBV28 and TRBJ2-7, with TRBD2 as a possible D gene (5 bases). The CDR3 has 15 amino acids. The ends were cut back, 1 base at V and 1 base at J, with 11 bases in the middle. Germline CDR1 MDHEN, CDR2 SYDVKM. The CDR3 coding sequence is TGTGCCAGCAGTTTATTACTAGTGGGGTCCTACGAGCAGTACTTC. Its translation: CASSLLLVGSYEQYF. The variable domain in full, with the rest retrieved from reference TRBV28 and TRBJ2-7, is DVKVTQSSRYLVKRTGEKVFLECVQDMDHENMFWYRQDPGLGLRLIYFSYDVKMKEKGDIPEGYSVSREKKERFSLILESASTNQTSMYLCASSLLLVGSYEQYFGPGTRLTVT.

A few counts support this clonotype. V is TRBV5-1 and J is TRBJ2-2, with D unresolved. This CDR3 comprises 18 residues. Trimming took off 5 bases at V and 4 bases at J, with 24 bases between the two ends. The germline V gene has CDR1 SGHRS and CDR2 YFSETQ. The CDR3 region is CASRYPPGPQLSTGELFF. CDR3 DNA: TGCGCCAGCAGGTATCCTCCCGGGCCCCAGCTTAGCACCGGGGAGCTGTTTTTT.

This clonotype was observed a few times. V usage is TRBV7-8 and J usage is TRBJ1-1, with D uncertain. Trimming removed 2 bases from V and 7 bases from J, with 5 bases in between. CDR3 size: 11 residues. Germline-derived CDR1 and CDR2 are SGHVS and FQNEAQ. Here the CDR3 DNA reads TGTGCCAGCAGCTTATATAATGAAGCTTTCTTT. Protein sequence: CASSLYNEAFF.

This clonotype turned up a few times. The chain links TRBV3-1 to TRBJ1-4; 7 positions agree with TRBD1. This CDR3 has 17 residues. The J segment lost 2 bases and the V segment lost 3 bases, leaving 9 bases of the junction unmatched. Germline V CDR1 and CDR2: LGHDT, YNNKEL (reference sequence). The CDR3 spells CASSHYSTGATNEKLFF. The CDR3 region has the DNA TGTGCCAGCAGCCACTACTCTACAGGGGCCACTAATGAAAAACTGTTTTTT. The full variable domain, completed using reference TRBV3-1 and TRBJ1-4, is DTAVSQTPKYLVTQMGNDKSIKCEQNLGHDTMYWYKQDSKKFLKIMFSYNNKELIINETVPNRFSPKSPDKAHLNLHINSLELGDSAVYFCASSHYSTGATNEKLFFGSGTQLSVL.

J is TRBJ1-4 and V is TRBV2; no firm D call. The CDR3 sequence is 14 residues long. Germline CDR1 reads SNHLY; CDR2 reads FYNNEI. Trimming stripped 0 bases from V and 8 bases from J, with 10 bases between. In nucleotides, the CDR3 is TGTGCCAGCAGTGAAGCAGGGCGGTTGGAAAAACTGTTTTTT. It specifies CASSEAGRLEKLFF.

This clonotype was observed a handful of times. V gene TRBV19 combines with J gene TRBJ1-5, with D maybe TRBD1 (6 bases). Germline values: CDR1 LNHDA, CDR2 SQIVND (reference sequence). The CDR3 is 15 amino acids. Trimming shortened V by 7 bases and J by 3 bases, and 16 bases separated the two germline ends. CDR3 in DNA: TGTGCCAGTAAGGGACAATGGGGCATCAATCAGCCCCAGCATTTT. This gives the protein CASKGQWGINQPQHF.

This rearrangement joins TRBV7-6 to TRBJ2-1; the D is unclear. V was clipped by 5 bases and J by 1 base, with 15 bases between them. Germline CDR1 SGHVS, CDR2 FNYEAQ. This CDR3 comprises 16 residues. The DNA for the CDR3 is TGTGCCAGCAGCACGCCCCCGGGCCCTTCCTACAATGAGCAGTTCTTC. Protein sequence: CASSTPPGPSYNEQFF.

The chain is built from TRBV7-9 and TRBJ1-1; no clear D. Trimming stripped 6 bases from V and 11 bases from J, with 10 bases between. Germline V gene data show CDR1 as SEHNR and CDR2 as FQNEAQ (reference sequence). There are 10 residues in the CDR3. The CDR3 DNA reads TGTGCCAGCAGTGATCAGGCGGCTTTCTTT. It specifies CASSDQAAFF.

The chain couples TRBV12-3 or TRBV12-4 to TRBJ2-1; D is unclear. This CDR3 region has 13 residues. Trimming pared 2 bases from V and 6 bases from J, leaving 8 bases between. Here the CDR3 DNA reads TGTGCCAGCAGTTTACCGGAAATCAATGAGCAGTTCTTC. Its translation: CASSLPEINEQFF.

Of note for this clonotype: With a much larger clone just one base away, this may be a read error. The rearrangement joins TRBV6-6 to TRBJ2-7; D is perhaps TRBD1 or TRBD2 (5 bases each). The CDR3 runs to 12 residues. Germline lookup yields CDR1 MNHNY and CDR2 SVGAGI (reference sequence). The V end lost 5 bases, the J end lost 3 bases, and 8 bases lay between the germline ends. CDR3 sequence (DNA): TGTGCCAGCAGTCGGGACGACTACGAGCAGTACTTC. Its translation is CASSRDDYEQYF.

V and J are TRBV12-3 or TRBV12-4 and TRBJ2-1; 7 bases line up with TRBD2. The CDR3 sequence is 16 residues long. The junction had 10 bases not matched to a gene; V was cut back by 3 bases and J by 5 bases. CDR3 in DNA: TGTGCCAGCAGTTTCGCCGGGGGGAAGGGCGACAATGAGCAGTTCTTC. It is translated as CASSFAGGKGDNEQFF.

This clonotype occurred a few times. V and J are TRBV11-2 and TRBJ1-1, with D possibly matching TRBD1 (5 bases). There are 18 residues in the CDR3. V was clipped by 3 bases and J by 2 bases, with 22 bases between them. Germline loops: CDR1 SGHAT, CDR2 FQNNGV. As DNA, the CDR3 is TGTGCCAGCAGCTTCAGAGTAATGCCCAGACAGCTTAACACTGAAGCTTTCTTT. It translates to CASSFRVMPRQLNTEAFF.